This T cell receptor beta chain was sequenced during a study of blood T cells in healthy people across ages. Findings of the study overall: Expanded clonotype changes were possibly confounded by unknown donor CMV status.

It was with a sample-barcoded 5' primer and a J-beta primer mix that a second PCR of roughly 7 to 12 cycles was run. Via MiXCR, TCRdb re-called the 5' RACE reads, giving one row per CDR3 protein. The repertoire holds 850,000 to 1,300,000 distinct CDR3 sequences, 45% seen once, with approximately 19% in the top ten. The CDR3 runs to 18 residues. The germline V gene encodes CDR1 DFQATT and CDR2 SNEGSKA (reference sequence). Germline trimming cut 6 bases from V and 3 bases from J; bases unmatched to any gene: 17. About this clonotype itself: Its specificity is not known.

J is TRBJ2-6 and V is TRBV20-1, with 7 bases lining up with TRBD1. Sequenced: blood. The receptor was isolated from a woman in her sixties in good health. The CDR3 nucleotides read TGCAGTGCCACTGGGACAGACCCAAATACGGGTGGGGCCAACGTCCTGACTTTC. Protein sequence: CSATGTDPNTGGANVLTF.